Listed here are 7 T cell receptor beta chains from one sample, sequenced in a study of blood T cells in healthy people across ages (dated by TCRdb to 2013 to 2016). The library relied on 5' RACE. Sequenced on an Illumina HiSeq 2500. A second PCR of about 6 to 12 cycles was run with a J-beta primer mix and a sample-barcoded 5' primer. TCRdb reworked the public reads: Q25 trimming with fastp, MiXCR clone assembly, productive beta chains retained. Rows are combined by CDR3 protein, so each entry shows the most common genes and DNA. The sample includes under 800,000 distinct CDR3 sequences, with under 25% observed a single time. The leading ten clones occupy roughly 3.6% of the sample. The source material was blood. Receptors originate from a man between 65 and 85 years old in good health.

This clonotype occurred a few times. Since a much larger clone is just one base distant, this may be a read error. J is TRBJ2-3 and V is TRBV7-9; 12 bases line up with TRBD2. J lost 2 bases, V lost 1 base, and 1 base had no gene match. The CDR3 extends over 16 amino acids. CDR1 is SEHNR and CDR2 is FQNEAQ in the germline V gene (reference sequence). The CDR3 spells CASSLGTSGTTDTQYF. The CDR3 bases are TGTGCCAGCAGCTTAGGGACTAGCGGGACCACAGATACGCAGTATTTT.

This clonotype was seen a few times. This sequence joins TRBV28 and TRBJ2-1; 11 positions agree with TRBD2. Germline values: CDR1 MDHEN, CDR2 SYDVKM. The CDR3 extends over 16 amino acids. Trimming at V came to 0 bases and at J to 8 bases, leaving 6 bases not matched to a gene. The CDR3 reads CASSLWASGRSHEQFF. CDR3 DNA sequence: TGTGCCAGCAGTTTATGGGCTAGCGGGAGGTCCCATGAGCAGTTCTTC.

This clonotype was seen more than once but under ten times. The chain carries TRBV27 and TRBJ2-7; no reliable D call. V dropped 8 bases and J dropped 1 base, with 21 bases sitting between them. The CDR3 is 16 residues long. Germline loops: CDR1 MNHEY, CDR2 SMNVEV (reference sequence). The CDR3 coding sequence is TGTGCCAGCGCCTCCCGGTGGCAGCCCAATTCCTACGAGCAGTACTTC. This gives the protein CASASRWQPNSYEQYF.

The chain employs TRBV5-1 and TRBJ2-7; 9 positions agree with TRBD1. Germline CDR1 reads SGHRS; CDR2 reads YFSETQ. Unmatched junction bases numbered 8, after V lost 0 bases and J lost 1 base. There are 17 residues in the CDR3. This CDR3 reads CASSLGQGGFPSYEQYF. The CDR3 DNA reads as TGCGCCAGCAGCTTGGGACAGGGGGGCTTCCCTTCCTACGAGCAGTACTTC.

A few counts support this clonotype. V and J are TRBV29-1 and TRBJ1-2; 7 nucleotides match TRBD1. Germline trimming cut 0 bases from V and 2 bases from J; bases unmatched to any gene: 6. The CDR3 contains 15 residues. Germline CDR1 reads SQVTM; CDR2 reads ANQGSEA. The CDR3 is CSVEDNRGKNYGYTF. The CDR3 DNA reads as TGCAGCGTTGAAGATAACAGGGGCAAGAACTATGGCTACACCTTC.

This clonotype was detected a few times. The CDR3 does not end in the conserved phenylalanine or tryptophan, so this is likely a read error. V and J are TRBV20-1 and TRBJ2-3, with D perhaps given as TRBD1 or TRBD2 (5 bases each). Germline CDR1 and CDR2: DFQATT and SNEGSKA (reference sequence). Trimming shortened V by 0 bases and J by 6 bases, and 13 bases separated the two germline ends. CDR3 size: 14 residues. DNA for the CDR3: TGCAGTGCTAGAGATCCCCGAGGGGCGGATACGCAGTATCTT. This encodes CSARDPRGADTQYL.

The chain has TRBV4-1 and TRBJ2-2; D call uncertain. Trimming took 2 bases from V and 0 from J, leaving 10 bases between them. Germline V gene lookup returns CDR1 MGHRA and CDR2 YSYEKL. The CDR3 is 16 residues long. The CDR3 region is CASSQRGQPNTGELFF. CDR3 DNA sequence: TGCGCCAGCAGCCAAAGAGGTCAACCGAACACCGGGGAGCTGTTTTTT.